This record covers a single T cell receptor beta chain. Antigen unknown. TCRdb itself ran the RT-PCR reads through MiXCR, one entry per CDR3 protein. The profile shows about 190,000 distinct CDR3 sequences, approximately 15% of them singletons. The data derive from a study of response to subunit inactivated influenza vaccine. Study-wide points: Authors suggested seasonal influenza vaccinations each recruit few new T cells.

The material was CD8+ T cells sorted from PBMCs, obtained 4 to 6 days after vaccination. The TCR was taken from a man in his forties or fifties who received an inactivated influenza vaccine.

CDR3 amino acids: CASLRQSSLYEQYF. The CDR3 DNA reads as TGTGCCAGCCTAAGACAGTCTTCGCTCTACGAGCAGTACTTC. This chain connects TRBV28 to TRBJ2-7, with a weak D call TRBD1 (5 bases). Germline CDR1 is MDHEN and CDR2 is SYDVKM. The CDR3 totals 14 residues. V was pared by 8 bases and J by 3 bases, with 17 bases between.